A single sample gave rise to the 26 T cell receptor beta chains below, sequenced in a study of T cell responses to AZD1222 COVID-19 vaccine. The data were produced by immunoSEQ multiplex PCR, yet TCRdb's version contains in-frame clones alone and is incomplete. The table includes more than 140,000 clones, around nine tenths detected once. This sample comprised peripheral blood, obtained on day 0 of AZD1222 vaccination. The receptor set was obtained from an adult in good health.

The gene calls are TRBV2 and TRBJ1-6; TRBD1 agrees at 8 bases. The CDR3 consists of 13 residues. CDR1 is SNHLY and CDR2 is FYNNEI in the germline V gene. The V gene end was trimmed by 10 bases and the J gene end by 7 bases; junction bases not matched to a gene: 6. CDR3 bases: TGTGCCACCTGGACAGGGTACAATTCACCCCTCCACTTT. Protein sequence: CATWTGYNSPLHF.

This clone was recorded a few times. J is TRBJ1-2 and V is TRBV30; weak D call: TRBD1 (6 bases). V dropped 7 bases and J dropped 4 bases, with 22 bases sitting between them. CDR1 and CDR2 (germline): GTSNPN, SVGIG (reference sequence). The CDR3 extends over 15 amino acids. The CDR3 spells CAFLRSGDVSYGYTF. For the CDR3, the DNA is TGTGCCTTTCTGCGCTCAGGGGATGTAAGCTATGGCTACACCTTC.

CDR3 coding DNA: TGTGCCAGCCTAAGAAGGCGGGAGAAATACACCGGGGAGCTGTTTTTT. It yields the protein CASLRRREKYTGELFF. The V gene is TRBV7-3, the J gene TRBJ2-2; 7 bases map to TRBD2. This CDR3 comprises 16 residues. In germline, CDR1 is SGHTA, CDR2 FQGTGA. The J segment lost 3 bases and the V segment lost 8 bases, leaving 12 bases of the junction unmatched.

The chain carries TRBV4-1 and TRBJ2-2, with D perhaps matching TRBD2 (6 bases). The CDR3 consists of 18 residues. Germline V lookup: CDR1 MGHRA, CDR2 YSYEKL. Trimming left V 3 bases short and J 6 bases short, with 23 bases between. The CDR3 reads CASSHPYGGRFGSGELFF. DNA of the CDR3: TGCGCCAGCAGCCACCCCTATGGAGGGAGATTCGGTTCCGGGGAGCTGTTTTTT.

The J gene is TRBJ1-2, the V gene TRBV6-5; the match to TRBD1 covers 7 bases. The junction had 12 bases not matched to a gene; V was cut back by 10 bases and J by 7 bases. CDR3 size: 13 residues. CDR1 is MNHEY, CDR2 SVGAGI, per germline. In nucleotides, the CDR3 is TGTGCCACCCGAGGGGGCCTACTACGTGGCTACACCTTC. Residues: CATRGGLLRGYTF.

This clone is a singleton in its sample. This chain joins TRBV4-1 and TRBJ2-7, with D perhaps TRBD1 (6 bases). The CDR3 runs to 15 residues. Trimming left V 3 bases short and J 4 bases short, with 16 bases between. Germline CDR1 reads MGHRA; CDR2 reads YSYEKL. The CDR3 DNA sequence: TGCGCCAGCAGCCACGGTATTCAGGGGACGTACGAGCAGTACTTC. Translating gives CASSHGIQGTYEQYF.

The chain uses TRBV4-2 and TRBJ1-5, with TRBD1 matching over 9 bases. Germline-derived CDR1 and CDR2 are LGHNA and YNFKEQ. Trimming cost V 3 bases and J 4 bases; bases outside gene matches: 7. This CDR3 spans 16 amino acids. CDR3 sequence reads: CASSHGTGTGNQPQHF. The CDR3 DNA is TGTGCCAGCAGCCACGGAACCGGGACAGGGAATCAGCCCCAGCATTTT.

V usage is TRBV5-5 and J usage is TRBJ1-5; no firm D call. With 0 bases removed from V and 4 bases from J, the gap between germline ends came to 8 bases. Germline values: CDR1 SGHKS, CDR2 YYEKEE (reference sequence). The CDR3 loop spans 14 amino acids. DNA of the CDR3: TGTGCCAGCAGCTTGGACGTAGTAAATCAGCCCCAGCATTTT. Its translation: CASSLDVVNQPQHF.

As DNA, the CDR3 is TGTGCCAGCAGTTACGGGACTAGCCCAACACACAATGAGCAGTTCTTC. It encodes CASSYGTSPTHNEQFF. J is TRBJ2-1 and V is TRBV6-2 or TRBV6-3, with 9 bases that match TRBD2. The CDR3 is made up of 16 amino acids. V lost 2 bases, J lost 5 bases, and 7 bases stayed unmatched. Germline lookup yields CDR1 MNHEY and CDR2 SVGEGT.

This sequence joins TRBV18 and TRBJ1-5, with 10 bases matching TRBD1. Germline CDR1 KGHSH, CDR2 LQKENI. This CDR3 is 15 amino acids long. V gave up 3 bases and J gave up 4 bases; unmatched junction bases: 3. Here the CDR3 DNA reads TGTGCCAGCTCACCTTCGGACAGGGGGAATCAGCCCCAGCATTTT. This codes for CASSPSDRGNQPQHF. The full variable domain, completed using reference TRBV18 and TRBJ1-5, is NAGVMQNPRHLVRRRGQEARLRCSPMKGHSHVYWYRQLPEEGLKFMVYLQKENIIDESGMPKERFSAEFPKEGPSILRIQQVVRGDSAAYFCASSPSDRGNQPQHFGDGTRLSIL.

The V gene is TRBV11-3, the J gene TRBJ2-7, with 7 positions matching TRBD2. CDR3 length: 14 residues. The ends lost 8 bases at V and 3 bases at J; junction bases unmatched: 10. Germline CDR1 reads SGHNT; CDR2 reads YENEEA. In DNA, the CDR3 is TGTGCCAGCTCGATGGGGAGCGGGGACTACGAGCAGTACTTC. Its translation: CASSMGSGDYEQYF.

This chain links TRBV6-2 or TRBV6-3 with TRBJ2-5, with a weak D call TRBD2 (5 bases). Between the trimmed V and J ends, which lost 4 bases and 3 bases, there was a span of 12 bases. This CDR3 is built from 14 residues. CDR1 and CDR2 from the germline V gene are MNHEY and SVGEGT. The CDR3 coding sequence is TGTGCCAGCAGTTCCACGGGGATAGAAGAGACCCAGTACTTC. Encoded protein: CASSSTGIEETQYF.

The chain links TRBV9 to TRBJ2-3; D not resolved. The CDR3 is 13 residues long. Trimming stripped 3 bases from V and 2 bases from J, with 7 bases between. Per the germline V gene, CDR1 is SGDLS and CDR2 is YYNGEE. The CDR3 here is CASSGLYTDTQYF. CDR3 DNA sequence: TGTGCCAGCAGCGGACTTTACACAGATACGCAGTATTTT.

This clone was seen a handful of times. Written as DNA, the CDR3 is TGTGCCAGCAGCTTTGGAACCCTTACAAGGGATCAGCCCCAGCATTTT. Encoded protein: CASSFGTLTRDQPQHF. The V call is TRBV7-9, the J call TRBJ1-5; no definite D call. The V end was cut by 3 bases, the J end by 5 bases, with 17 bases between. CDR1 is SEHNR, CDR2 FQNEAQ, per germline (reference sequence). The length of the CDR3 is 16 residues.

This clone was detected only a few times. The chain links TRBV6-2 or TRBV6-3 to TRBJ2-7; D possibly corresponds to TRBD2 (6 bases). The V end was cut by 6 bases, the J end by 0 bases, with 15 bases between. This CDR3 has 15 amino acids. CDR1 is MNHEY, CDR2 SVGEGT, per germline. As DNA, the CDR3 is TGTGCCAGCAGCCCCTTTGGGGGGAGCTCCTACGAGCAGTACTTC. This translates into CASSPFGGSSYEQYF.

The CDR3 sequence is CASSRRTGSHEQYF. The CDR3 coding sequence is TGTGCCAGCAGCCGCCGGACAGGGAGCCACGAGCAGTACTTC. The chain recombines TRBV5-8 with TRBJ2-7, with 8 positions matching TRBD1. CDR3 size: 14 residues. In germline, CDR1 is SGHTS, CDR2 YDEGEE. After removal of 4 bases from V and 5 bases from J, the junction contained 8 bases not matched to a gene.

The chain employs TRBV10-2 and TRBJ2-1; tentatively, D is TRBD2 (7 bases). From germline, CDR1 is WSHSY and CDR2 SAAADI. Trimming took 8 bases from V and 10 from J, leaving 24 bases between them. The CDR3 length is 15 residues. CDR3 loop: CASSKGGTTGGEQFF. In DNA, the CDR3 is TGCGCCAGCTCTAAGGGTGGCACAACGGGGGGCGAGCAGTTCTTC.

V and J are TRBV19 and TRBJ1-5; D possibly corresponds to TRBD1 (6 bases). The V gene lost 3 bases and the J gene lost 2 bases, with 14 bases spanning the gap. The V gene's germline CDR1 is LNHDA and CDR2 SQIVND (reference sequence). The CDR3 has 16 amino acids. DNA of the CDR3: TGTGCCAGTAGTATCCGGGGGGCGAGGGGCAATCAGCCCCAGCATTTT. Protein product: CASSIRGARGNQPQHF. The full variable domain, completed using reference TRBV19 and TRBJ1-5, is DGGITQSPKYLFRKEGQNVTLSCEQNLNHDAMYWYRQDPGQGLRLIYYSQIVNDFQKGDIAEGYSVSREKKESFPLTVTSAQKNPTAFYLCASSIRGARGNQPQHFGDGTRLSIL.

The gene calls are TRBV11-3 and TRBJ2-2; the D is unclear. This CDR3 region has 12 residues. Trimming took off 2 bases at V and 5 bases at J, with 3 bases between the two ends. The germline CDR1 and CDR2 sequences are SGHNT and YENEEA. CDR3 DNA: TGTGCCAGCAGCTTACAGACCGGGGAGCTGTTTTTT. Protein sequence: CASSLQTGELFF.

The genes are TRBV25-1 and TRBJ1-4; 10 bases match TRBD1. Trimming at V came to 3 bases and at J to 5 bases, leaving 3 bases not matched to a gene. This CDR3 is 15 amino acids long. CDR1 and CDR2 (germline): MGHDK, SYGVNS. The CDR3: CASSDRDRGNEKLFF. The CDR3 bases are TGTGCCAGCAGTGACCGGGACAGGGGAAATGAAAAACTGTTTTTT.

CDR3 amino acids: CASSQEHPTRTADREAFF. The CDR3 nucleotides read TGTGCCAGCAGCCAAGAGCACCCTACACGGACAGCTGACCGCGAAGCTTTCTTT. The genes are TRBV3-1 (or the pseudogene TRBV3-2) and TRBJ1-1; weak D call: TRBD1 (6 bases). This CDR3 region has 18 residues. In germline, CDR1 is LGHDT, CDR2 YNNKEL (reference sequence). V was cut by 0 bases and J by 8 bases, with 25 bases left in between.

The chain is built from TRBV28 and TRBJ2-7; D gene unclear. Germline CDR1 is MDHEN and CDR2 is SYDVKM. V lost 5 bases to trimming and J lost 7 bases, with 12 bases between them. The length of the CDR3 is 12 residues. CDR3 sequence: CASSTGSLEQYF. CDR3 coding DNA: TGTGCCAGCAGTACTGGCAGTCTGGAGCAGTACTTC. Together with reference TRBV28 and TRBJ2-7, the CDR3 gives the full variable domain: DVKVTQSSRYLVKRTGEKVFLECVQDMDHENMFWYRQDPGLGLRLIYFSYDVKMKEKGDIPEGYSVSREKKERFSLILESASTNQTSMYLCASSTGSLEQYFGPGTRLTVT.

In this sample, this clone turned up once. The chain couples TRBV7-2 to TRBJ2-3; D is possibly TRBD1 (5 bases). The CDR3 loop spans 15 amino acids. In germline, CDR1 is SGHTA, CDR2 FQGNSA. Trimming took 2 bases from V and 4 from J, leaving 13 bases between them. CDR3 DNA: TGTGCCAGCAGCTTAAGCACAGGTTCTTCAGATACGCAGTATTTT. It yields the protein CASSLSTGSSDTQYF.

V and J are TRBV6-5 and TRBJ2-1; no clear D gene. The CDR3 is made up of 13 amino acids. The V gene's germline CDR1 is MNHEY and CDR2 SVGAGI. Trimming stripped 5 bases from V and 5 bases from J, with 10 bases between. The CDR3 DNA sequence: TGTGCCAGCAGTCTTAGGAGTGACAATGAGCAGTTCTTC. This encodes CASSLRSDNEQFF.

This clone was seen once. V and J are TRBV24-1 and TRBJ2-5; D gene unclear. This CDR3 region has 12 residues. The germline V gene has CDR1 KGHDR and CDR2 SFDVKD. The ends were cut back, 5 bases at V and 5 bases at J, with 8 bases in the middle. The CDR3 spells CATSGLSETQYF. DNA of the CDR3: TGTGCCACCAGTGGCCTGTCGGAGACCCAGTACTTC.

This rearrangement joins TRBV11-3 to TRBJ1-3; 12 bases are a match to TRBD1. Germline V lookup: CDR1 SGHNT, CDR2 YENEEA. The V gene end was trimmed by 6 bases and the J gene end by 9 bases; junction bases not matched to a gene: 18. This CDR3 region has 18 residues. CDR3 sequence (DNA): TGTGCCAGCAGGCCTCCGGGACAGGGGGCGTTGGACGGTGCCACCATATATTTT. It yields the protein CASRPPGQGALDGATIYF. The full variable domain, its missing parts supplied by reference TRBV11-3 and TRBJ1-3, is EAGVVQSPRYKIIEKKQPVAFWCNPISGHNTLYWYLQNLGQGPELLIRYENEEAVDDSQLPKDRFSAERLKGVDSTLKIQPAELGDSAVYLCASRPPGQGALDGATIYFGEGSWLTVV.